This record concerns one T cell receptor beta chain sequence. Its antigen is as yet unknown. Quantitative molecular-barcoded 5'-RACE generated the TCR beta libraries. TCRdb re-called the 5' RACE reads through MiXCR, storing one row per CDR3 protein. Here the sample spans about 160,000 distinct CDR3 sequences, around 20% being singletons. CDR1 is SEHNR, CDR2 FQNEAQ, per germline (reference sequence). V dropped 0 bases and J dropped 5 bases, with 11 bases sitting between them. This CDR3 is built from 15 residues. This sample is part of a study of CD8 T cells in ankylosing spondylitis. Study findings and constraints: Past studies reported some motif variants in reactive arthritis synovial fluid and blood.

The chain is built from TRBV7-9 and TRBJ2-1, with a tentative D call TRBD2 (6 bases). The material sequenced was blood, either unsorted or a sorted T cell fraction (not recorded which). The receptor was derived from a male donor with ankylosing spondylitis or in good health (not recorded which). Here the CDR3 DNA reads TGTGCCAGCAGCTTAGCGGGAGGAGCTAACAATGAGCAGTTCTTC. Protein sequence: CASSLAGGANNEQFF.